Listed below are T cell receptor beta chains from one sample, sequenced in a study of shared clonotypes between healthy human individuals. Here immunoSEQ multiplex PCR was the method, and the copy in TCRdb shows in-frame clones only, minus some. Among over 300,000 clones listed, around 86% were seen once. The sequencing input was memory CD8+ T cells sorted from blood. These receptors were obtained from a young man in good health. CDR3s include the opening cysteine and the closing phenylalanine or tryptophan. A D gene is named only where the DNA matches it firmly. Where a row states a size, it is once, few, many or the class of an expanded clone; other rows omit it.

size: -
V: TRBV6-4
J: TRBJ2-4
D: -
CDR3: CASSDSEGSGNIQYF
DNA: TGTGCCAGCAGTGACTCTGAAGGCTCGGGAAACATTCAGTACTTC

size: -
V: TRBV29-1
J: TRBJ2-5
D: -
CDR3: CSVEDAEGRETQYF
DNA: TGCAGCGTTGAAGACGCGGAGGGGAGGGAGACCCAGTACTTC

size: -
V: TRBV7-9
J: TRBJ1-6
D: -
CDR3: CASSPEGDSPLHF
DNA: TGTGCCAGCAGCCCCGAAGGTGATTCACCCCTCCACTTT

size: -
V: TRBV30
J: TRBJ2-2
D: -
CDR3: CAWNDGGELFF
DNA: TGTGCCTGGAACGACGGCGGGGAGCTGTTTTTT

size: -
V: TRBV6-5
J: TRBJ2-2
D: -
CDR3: CASQESDRFPGELFF
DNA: TGTGCCAGCCAAGAAAGTGACAGGTTTCCGGGGGAGCTGTTTTTT

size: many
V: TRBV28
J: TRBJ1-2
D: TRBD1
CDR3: CASKPGTGGNFYGYTF
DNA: TGTGCCAGCAAACCCGGGACAGGGGGGAACTTCTATGGCTACACCTTC

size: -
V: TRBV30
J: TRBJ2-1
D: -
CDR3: CAWSVLGSSSYNEQFF
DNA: TGTGCCTGGAGTGTATTGGGGAGTAGCTCCTACAATGAGCAGTTCTTC

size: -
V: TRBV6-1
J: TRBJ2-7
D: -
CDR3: CATTTQAYEQYF
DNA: TGTGCCACCACCACCCAAGCTTACGAGCAGTACTTC

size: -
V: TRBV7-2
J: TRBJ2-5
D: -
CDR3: CASRPTVQETQYF
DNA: TGTGCCAGCCGCCCCACCGTCCAAGAGACCCAGTACTTC

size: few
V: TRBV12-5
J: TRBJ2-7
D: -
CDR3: CASGLVIGSSYEQYF
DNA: TGTGCTAGTGGTTTGGTAATCGGAAGCTCCTACGAGCAGTACTTC

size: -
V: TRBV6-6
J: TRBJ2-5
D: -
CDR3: CASREGQIFQETQYF
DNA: TGTGCCAGCAGAGAAGGGCAGATCTTCCAAGAGACCCAGTACTTC

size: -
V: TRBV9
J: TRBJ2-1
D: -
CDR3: CASSGHVDPGSSYNEQFF
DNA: TGTGCCAGCAGCGGACATGTAGACCCGGGATCCTCCTACAATGAGCAGTTCTTC

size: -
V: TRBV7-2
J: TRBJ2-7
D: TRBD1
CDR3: CASSQDRGYHEQYF
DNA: TGTGCCAGCAGCCAAGACAGGGGTTACCACGAGCAGTACTTC

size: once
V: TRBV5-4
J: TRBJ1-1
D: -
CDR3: CASSQDGWSTEAFF
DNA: TGTGCCAGCAGCCAGGACGGATGGAGCACTGAAGCTTTCTTT

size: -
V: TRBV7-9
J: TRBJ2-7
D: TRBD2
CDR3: CASSFGLVSYEQYF
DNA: TGTGCCAGCAGCTTCGGACTAGTCTCCTACGAGCAGTACTTC

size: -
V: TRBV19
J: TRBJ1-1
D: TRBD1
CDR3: CASSTRTGGAPNEAFF
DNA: TGTGCCAGTAGTACTCGGACAGGGGGCGCCCCCAATGAAGCTTTCTTT

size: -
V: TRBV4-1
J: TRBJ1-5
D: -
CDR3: CASSRASLRANNQPQHF
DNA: TGCGCCAGCAGCCGGGCCTCCCTTCGGGCCAACAATCAGCCCCAGCATTTT

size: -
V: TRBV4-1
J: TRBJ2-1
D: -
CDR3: CASSQDPNNEQFF
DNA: TGCGCCAGCAGCCAAGATCCCAACAATGAGCAGTTCTTC

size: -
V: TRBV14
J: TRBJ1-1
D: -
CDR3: CASSQVPNGQMNTEAFF
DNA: TGTGCCAGCAGCCAAGTCCCAAATGGACAGATGAACACTGAAGCTTTCTTT

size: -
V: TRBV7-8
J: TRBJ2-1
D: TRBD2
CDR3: CASSLLRGRFDEQFF
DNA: TGTGCCAGCAGCTTACTGCGCGGGAGGTTTGATGAGCAGTTCTTC

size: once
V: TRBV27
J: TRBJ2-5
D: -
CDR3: CASRFPPRAQETQYF
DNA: TGTGCCAGCAGGTTCCCCCCGCGGGCCCAAGAGACCCAGTACTTC

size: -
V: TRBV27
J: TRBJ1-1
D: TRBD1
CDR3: CASSFSAYRGFTEAFF
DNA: TGTGCCAGCAGTTTTAGTGCTTACAGGGGATTTACTGAAGCTTTCTTT

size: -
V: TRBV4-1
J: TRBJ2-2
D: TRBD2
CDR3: CASSQVRGLAGGTNTGELFF
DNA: TGCGCCAGCAGCCAAGTACGAGGACTAGCGGGGGGAACGAACACCGGGGAGCTGTTTTTT

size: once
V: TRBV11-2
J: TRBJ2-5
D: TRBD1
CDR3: CASSFSTGTGSETQYF
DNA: TGTGCCAGCAGCTTTTCAACCGGGACAGGGTCAGAGACCCAGTACTTC

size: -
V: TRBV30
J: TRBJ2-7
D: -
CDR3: CAWSGQMYEQYF
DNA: TGTGCCTGGAGTGGACAGATGTACGAGCAGTACTTC

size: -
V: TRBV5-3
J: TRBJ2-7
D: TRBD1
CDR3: CARSFGTGFYEQYF
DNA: TGTGCCAGAAGCTTCGGGACAGGGTTCTACGAGCAGTACTTC

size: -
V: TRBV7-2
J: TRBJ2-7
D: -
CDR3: CASGSYRLVVYEQYF
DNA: TGTGCCAGCGGATCATATAGACTAGTGGTCTACGAGCAGTACTTC

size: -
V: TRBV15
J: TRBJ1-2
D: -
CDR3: CATSLQGYDGYTF
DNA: TGTGCCACCAGCCTACAGGGTTACGATGGCTACACCTTC

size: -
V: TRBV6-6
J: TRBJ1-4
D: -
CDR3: CASRLYGGLVKEKLFF
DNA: TGTGCCAGCAGGCTTTACGGAGGGCTGGTTAAGGAAAAACTGTTTTTT

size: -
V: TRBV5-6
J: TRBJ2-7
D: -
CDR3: CASSLGPGAQNEQYF
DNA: TGTGCCAGCAGCTTGGGGCCAGGGGCCCAGAACGAGCAGTACTTC

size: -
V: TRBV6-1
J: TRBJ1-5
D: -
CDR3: CACMGGAGNQPQHF
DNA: TGTGCCTGCATGGGGGGGGCGGGCAATCAGCCCCAGCATTTT